Presented here are 5 T cell receptor beta chains from one specimen sequenced in a study. MiXCR, run by TCRdb on the 5' RACE reads, gives a single entry per CDR3 protein. The repertoire consists of tens of thousands of distinct CDR3 sequences, with 25% to 35% occurring once and the leading ten covering about 3.7%. Sequenced: memory CD4+ T cells sorted from a lymph node. Subset specified: memory CD4+ T cells, CD4+CD45RO+CD25-. These TCRs come from a female donor with breast cancer.

V and J are TRBV5-1 and TRBJ2-1, with TRBD2 matching 8 bases. This CDR3 has 15 amino acids. The V gene end was trimmed by 5 bases and the J gene end by 0 bases; junction bases not matched to a gene: 4. The germline CDR1 and CDR2 sequences are SGHRS and YFSETQ. The CDR3 region is CASSTSGSSYNEQFF. CDR3 nucleotide sequence: TGCGCCAGCAGTACCAGCGGGAGCTCCTACAATGAGCAGTTCTTC. Together with reference TRBV5-1 and TRBJ2-1, the CDR3 gives the full variable domain: KAGVTQTPRYLIKTRGQQVTLSCSPISGHRSVSWYQQTPGQGLQFLFEYFSETQRNKGNFPGRFSGRQFSNSRSEMNVSTLELGDSALYLCASSTSGSSYNEQFFGPGTRLTVL.

The V gene is TRBV20-1, the J gene TRBJ2-7, with 9 nucleotides matching TRBD2. CDR3 length: 16 amino acids. With 4 bases clipped from V and 1 base from J, the junction kept 11 bases outside the gene matches. Germline V CDR1 and CDR2: DFQATT, SNEGSKA (reference sequence). The CDR3, as DNA: TGCAGTGCTATACCGACGGGCGGGAGGGGATCCTACGAGCAGTACTTC. It yields the protein CSAIPTGGRGSYEQYF.

In this sample, this clonotype turned up a few times. The J gene is TRBJ2-7, the V gene TRBV27; tentatively, D is TRBD1 (5 bases). The germline V gene has CDR1 MNHEY and CDR2 SMNVEV (reference sequence). CDR3 size: 13 residues. Deletions cut 0 bases from V and 5 bases from J, with 8 bases between. The CDR3: CASSLSQGHEQYF. The CDR3 DNA reads as TGTGCCAGCAGTTTATCCCAGGGCCACGAGCAGTACTTC.

CDR3 nucleotide sequence: TGTGCCAGCAGCCCTGTCTCTAGCGGGGGTTACAATGAGCAGTTCTTC. It encodes CASSPVSSGGYNEQFF. V usage is TRBV7-9 and J usage is TRBJ2-1, with 10 bases matching TRBD2. The V segment lost 5 bases and the J segment 4 bases; nucleotides outside the gene matches: 8. This CDR3 comprises 16 residues. Germline CDR1 is SEHNR and CDR2 is FQNEAQ (reference sequence). The full variable domain, rest sourced from reference TRBV7-9 and TRBJ2-1, is DTGVSQNPRHKITKRGQNVTFRCDPISEHNRLYWYRQTLGQGPEFLTYFQNEAQLEKSRLLSDRFSAERPKGSFSTLEIQRTEQGDSAMYLCASSPVSSGGYNEQFFGPGTRLTVL.

This clonotype occurred a few times. The V gene is TRBV6-1, the J gene TRBJ1-5; a possible D gene is TRBD1 (5 bases). The CDR3 is 16 amino acids. Germline CDR1 reads MNHNS; CDR2 reads SASEGT. The V gene lost 1 base and the J gene lost 9 bases, with 19 bases spanning the gap. DNA for the CDR3: TGTGCCAGCAGTGAAGTCAGGGCCGCGATGTGGCGGCCCCAGCATTTT. This translates into CASSEVRAAMWRPQHF.